These 32 T cell receptor beta chains came from one sample sequenced in a study of Graves' ophthalmopathy and Graves' hyperthyroidism. RNA served as the template for amplifying TCR beta CDR3 regions. RT-PCR was first run with HTBI primers, then multiplex PCR in a second round. Via MiXCR, TCRdb re-called the multiplex PCR reads, giving one row per CDR3 protein. The sample has 650,000 to 900,000 distinct CDR3 sequences, roughly two fifths seen once. Sequenced material: peripheral blood. Source of these receptors: an adult man with Graves' ophthalmopathy.

This clonotype has just one count. The chain has TRBV2 and TRBJ2-6; the match to TRBD1 covers 9 bases. There are 13 residues in the CDR3. The germline CDR1 and CDR2 sequences are SNHLY and FYNNEI. J was trimmed by 6 bases and V by 9 bases; bases with no gene match: 3. CDR3 amino acids: CARQGAQANVLTF. CDR3 nucleotides: TGTGCCAGACAGGGGGCGCAGGCCAACGTCCTGACTTTC.

As for this clonotype: A much larger clone sits a single nucleotide away, making a read error possible. V and J are TRBV15 and TRBJ2-6; D is perhaps TRBD1 (5 bases). CDR3 length: 17 amino acids. Per germline, CDR1 LNHNV and CDR2 YYDKDF (reference sequence). The CDR3 loop reads CATRRVGPISGANVPTF. CDR3 DNA sequence: TGTGCCACCCGTCGAGTTGGGCCAATCTCTGGGGCCAACGTCCCGACTTTC.

This clonotype was counted only a few times. This sequence joins TRBV7-8 and TRBJ1-2, with D possibly being TRBD1 (5 bases). Per the germline V gene, CDR1 is SGHVS and CDR2 is FQNEAQ. CDR3 length: 16 amino acids. The V and J ends lost 5 bases and 1 base respectively, with 17 bases between them. CDR3 in DNA: TGTGCCAGCAGCGCAACTAGCGGGACCTTTAACTATGGCTACACCTTC. The encoded protein is CASSATSGTFNYGYTF.

This clonotype was detected many times. The chain's CDR3 is CATSPAGVGFGANVLTF. The CDR3 bases are TGTGCCACCAGTCCGGCAGGGGTAGGATTTGGGGCCAACGTCCTGACTTTC. V and J are TRBV24-1 and TRBJ2-6; tentatively, D is TRBD1 (6 bases). CDR3 length: 17 residues. V lost 6 bases, J lost 3 bases, and 17 bases lay in between. From germline, CDR1 is KGHDR and CDR2 SFDVKD.

At least ten counts were recorded for this clonotype. V usage is TRBV5-1 and J usage is TRBJ1-6; possibly TRBD1 for D (5 bases). The germline gives CDR1 SGHRS, CDR2 YFSETQ. The CDR3 runs to 14 residues. Trimming pared 2 bases from V and 7 bases from J, leaving 10 bases between. The CDR3 reads CASSFKGPNSPLHF. The CDR3, as DNA: TGCGCCAGCAGCTTTAAGGGACCAAATTCACCCCTCCACTTT.

This chain connects TRBV12-3 or TRBV12-4 to TRBJ2-5, with 7 bases aligning to TRBD2. The CDR3 is 16 residues long. With V trimmed by 6 bases and J by 7 bases, 17 bases remained unmatched. The CDR3 here is CASSRPSRGSKGTQYF. The CDR3, as DNA: TGTGCCAGCAGCCGTCCAAGTCGCGGGAGTAAGGGGACCCAGTACTTC.

There are many counts of this clonotype. The chain has TRBV2 and TRBJ1-2; a weak D match, TRBD1 (5 bases). The CDR3 totals 15 residues. CDR1 is SNHLY and CDR2 is FYNNEI in the germline V gene. With 6 bases removed from V and 4 bases from J, the gap between germline ends came to 18 bases. Here the CDR3 DNA reads TGTGCCAGCAGCCCAAGGAGGGGCGTCCCCTATGGCTACACCTTC. Translating it yields CASSPRRGVPYGYTF.

Turning to this clonotype: Possible read error: a much larger clone is one base away. CDR3 sequence reads: CAISERRDSSQPQHF. In nucleotides, the CDR3 is TGTGCCATCAGTGAGCGCCGGGACAGCAGTCAGCCCCAGCATTTT. The chain carries TRBV10-3 and TRBJ1-5, with 7 positions matching TRBD1. The germline gives CDR1 ENHRY, CDR2 SYGVKD. The CDR3 spans 15 residues.

Many counts were recorded for this clonotype. The chain carries TRBV15 and TRBJ2-5; D assignment may be TRBD1 or TRBD2 (5 bases each). Germline CDR1 and CDR2: LNHNV and YYDKDF (reference sequence). This CDR3 is 14 amino acids long. Trimming took 3 bases from V and 2 from J, leaving 10 bases between them. The CDR3 coding sequence is TGTGCCACCAGCAGCCGGGGCTTACAAGAGACCCAGTACTTC. This translates into CATSSRGLQETQYF.

The table lists this clonotype with many counts. The chain combines TRBV5-1 with TRBJ2-7; TRBD2 matches at 7 bases. CDR3 size: 14 residues. The germline V gene encodes CDR1 SGHRS and CDR2 YFSETQ. V shed 0 bases, J shed 2 bases, and the junction held 2 bases outside the gene matches. The CDR3 DNA is TGCGCCAGCAGCTTGGCGGCGGGAGCCTACGAGCAGTACTTC. It codes for CASSLAAGAYEQYF.

The chain couples TRBV7-9 to TRBJ1-5; D is possibly TRBD1 (5 bases). Germline loops: CDR1 SEHNR, CDR2 FQNEAQ (reference sequence). The V end lost 5 bases, the J end lost 7 bases, and 18 bases lay between the germline ends. The CDR3 consists of 15 residues. The CDR3 region has the DNA TGTGCCAGCAGCGTCTCCGGTGGGGACGGGCAGCCCCAGCATTTT. This translates into CASSVSGGDGQPQHF.

This clonotype was found many times. The V and J genes are TRBV20-1 and TRBJ2-6; D is undetermined. CDR3 length equals 15 residues. Germline values: CDR1 DFQATT, CDR2 SNEGSKA (reference sequence). Between the trimmed V and J ends, which lost 1 base and 1 base, there was a span of 8 bases. The CDR3 DNA follows: TGCAGTGCTAGAGGACGGAAATCTGGGGCCAACGTCCTGACTTTC. It codes for CSARGRKSGANVLTF.

About this clonotype itself: The conserved final phenylalanine or tryptophan is absent from the CDR3, which likely points to a read error. The genes are TRBV7-2 and TRBJ2-7; 8 bases are a match to TRBD2. The CDR3 spans 14 residues. Looked up from germline, CDR1 is SGHTA and CDR2 is FQGNSA. Trimming cost V 6 bases and J 2 bases; bases outside gene matches: 6. As DNA, the CDR3 is TGTGCCAGCAGTTTGCATAGCGGGACCTACGAGCAGTACTTG. This encodes CASSLHSGTYEQYL.

This clonotype was seen only once. A much larger clone is a single base away; this may be a read error. The chain combines TRBV7-2 with TRBJ1-1; D perhaps matches TRBD1 (6 bases). Trimming stripped 5 bases from V and 3 bases from J, with 13 bases between. The CDR3 totals 14 residues. Per germline, CDR1 SGHTA and CDR2 FQGNSA. CDR3 DNA sequence: TGTGCCAGCAGCCGATGGGCAGGGGACACTGAAGCTTTCTTT. Its protein is CASSRWAGDTEAFF.

V gene TRBV20-1 combines with J gene TRBJ2-7; the D gene is possibly TRBD2 (6 bases). V gave up 1 base and J gave up 2 bases, with 12 bases separating them. This CDR3 spans 14 amino acids. The germline gives CDR1 DFQATT, CDR2 SNEGSKA (reference sequence). DNA for the CDR3: TGCAGTGCTAGAGGATCGGCTAGCGCCTACGAGCAGTACTTC. It yields the protein CSARGSASAYEQYF.

The rearrangement joins TRBV20-1 to TRBJ2-7; D possibly uses TRBD1 or TRBD2 (5 bases each). The CDR3 consists of 12 residues. The germline gives CDR1 DFQATT, CDR2 SNEGSKA (reference sequence). Trimming shortened V by 6 bases and J by 3 bases, and 12 bases separated the two germline ends. Written as DNA, the CDR3 is TGCAGTGCACGGGGCCCGCACTACGAGCAGTACTTC. Translating gives CSARGPHYEQYF.

The V and J genes are TRBV20-1 and TRBJ1-6; 8 positions match TRBD1. The CDR3 is 17 amino acids. V shed 0 bases and J 7 bases; nucleotides not matched to a gene: 11. Germline loops: CDR1 DFQATT, CDR2 SNEGSKA (reference sequence). The DNA for the CDR3 is TGCAGTGCTAGAGATCTCGTCAGGGGGCTAATGAATTCACCCCTCCACTTT. It translates to CSARDLVRGLMNSPLHF.

This chain uses TRBV2 with TRBJ1-2; 12 nucleotides agree with TRBD1. CDR1 is SNHLY and CDR2 is FYNNEI in the germline V gene. CDR3 length: 16 residues. The V and J ends lost 5 bases and 8 bases, in that order; junction bases with no gene match: 12. The CDR3 DNA is TGTGCCAGCAGTTATTCCGGGACAGGGGGCCGAGGAGGCTACACCTTC. Its protein product is CASSYSGTGGRGGYTF.

The V and J genes are TRBV25-1 and TRBJ2-6, with 7 bases lining up with TRBD2. Losses at the gene ends were 6 bases for V and 1 base for J; bases not matched to a gene: 6. In germline, CDR1 is MGHDK, CDR2 SYGVNS. This CDR3 region has 16 residues. The CDR3 nucleotides read TGTGCCAGCAGCTTAGGGAGGGCTTCTGGGGCCAACGTCCTGACTTTC. Translation: CASSLGRASGANVLTF.

The chain recombines TRBV19 with TRBJ2-3; possibly TRBD2 for D (5 bases). With 5 bases removed from V and 9 bases from J, the gap between germline ends came to 12 bases. Germline values: CDR1 LNHDA, CDR2 SQIVND (reference sequence). The length of the CDR3 is 12 residues. The CDR3: CASSSRTETQYF. The CDR3 DNA sequence: TGTGCCAGTAGTTCACGGACTGAGACGCAGTATTTT.

This clonotype was seen a handful of times. This chain links TRBV7-9 with TRBJ2-5, with D possibly matching TRBD2 (5 bases). This CDR3 spans 14 amino acids. Germline V gene sequence: CDR1 SEHNR, CDR2 FQNEAQ (reference sequence). Trimming pared 7 bases from V and 3 bases from J, leaving 15 bases between. The CDR3 protein is CASTLSGGKETQYF. The CDR3 nucleotides read TGTGCCAGCACCCTCTCTGGAGGAAAAGAGACCCAGTACTTC. Looking up the rest from reference TRBV7-9 and TRBJ2-5 gives the full variable domain: DTGVSQNPRHKITKRGQNVTFRCDPISEHNRLYWYRQTLGQGPEFLTYFQNEAQLEKSRLLSDRFSAERPKGSFSTLEIQRTEQGDSAMYLCASTLSGGKETQYFGPGTRLLVL.

This chain uses TRBV5-5 with TRBJ1-1; 7 bases line up with TRBD1. The trim removed 3 bases at V and 4 bases at J, leaving 9 bases unmatched. The length of the CDR3 is 15 residues. Germline CDR1 SGHKS, CDR2 YYEKEE (reference sequence). The CDR3: CASSSQGGGVTEAFF. In DNA form, the CDR3 reads TGTGCCAGCAGCTCGCAGGGGGGAGGGGTCACTGAAGCTTTCTTT.

The table lists this clonotype with many counts. The V gene is TRBV12-3 or TRBV12-4, the J gene TRBJ1-1; weak D call: TRBD1 (5 bases). Trimming removed 3 bases at V and 3 bases at J, with 8 bases between. The CDR3 runs 13 residues. The DNA for the CDR3 is TGTGCCAGCAGTTTTATGGGGGACACTGAAGCTTTCTTT. Translation gives CASSFMGDTEAFF.

This clonotype was detected only a few times. The CDR3 loop reads CASRRRGTQETQYF. As DNA, the CDR3 is TGTGCCAGCAGGCGAAGGGGTACTCAAGAGACCCAGTACTTC. The chain couples TRBV6-5 to TRBJ2-5, with D maybe TRBD1 (5 bases). The V and J ends lost 6 bases and 2 bases respectively, with 13 bases between them. This CDR3 has 14 amino acids. The germline gives CDR1 MNHEY, CDR2 SVGAGI.

The chain combines TRBV24-1 with TRBJ1-5, with D perhaps matching TRBD1 (5 bases). The V and J ends lost 6 bases and 7 bases respectively, with 15 bases between them. CDR1 KGHDR and CDR2 SFDVKD come from the germline V gene. This CDR3 has 14 residues. The CDR3 coding sequence is TGTGCCACCAGTTTTGCAGGGAGGGAGCAGCCCCAGCATTTT. It encodes CATSFAGREQPQHF.

The CDR3 loop reads CASSSGRPDQPQHF. The CDR3 DNA reads TGTGCCAGCAGTAGTGGGAGACCCGATCAGCCCCAGCATTTT. The chain links TRBV25-1 to TRBJ1-5; D gene uncertain. The V end lost 5 bases, the J end lost 5 bases, and 13 bases lay between the germline ends. CDR3 length: 14 residues. The germline gives CDR1 MGHDK, CDR2 SYGVNS.

This clonotype was counted between two and nine times. This chain uses TRBV19 with TRBJ2-5; D not resolved. Between the trimmed V and J ends, which lost 7 bases and 5 bases, there was a span of 8 bases. The CDR3 sequence is 11 residues long. Germline assignment: CDR1 LNHDA and CDR2 SQIVND (reference sequence). This chain's CDR3 is CASKARETQYF. Written as DNA, the CDR3 is TGTGCCAGTAAGGCGCGGGAGACCCAGTACTTC.

This clonotype showed up just a few times. The chain employs TRBV19 and TRBJ2-5; 9 bases fit TRBD1. V was clipped by 6 bases and J by 5 bases; unmatched bases: 13. The CDR3 spans 16 residues. The germline CDR1 and CDR2 sequences are LNHDA and SQIVND (reference sequence). CDR3 amino acids: CASREMGQGAMETQYF. CDR3 coding DNA: TGTGCCAGTAGGGAAATGGGACAGGGAGCTATGGAGACCCAGTACTTC.

The chain combines TRBV2 with TRBJ2-1; D ambiguous. With 2 bases removed from V and 4 bases from J, the gap between germline ends came to 6 bases. Germline V gene data show CDR1 as SNHLY and CDR2 as FYNNEI. The CDR3 runs to 13 residues. The DNA for the CDR3 is TGTGCCAGCAGTGAAAGCAGGTACAATGAGCAGTTCTTC. Its translation is CASSESRYNEQFF.

CDR3 in DNA: TGTGCCAGCAGCTTAACAATCCCCGGCTCTGGGGCCAACGTCCTGACTTTC. Translation gives CASSLTIPGSGANVLTF. This sequence joins TRBV7-2 and TRBJ2-6; D gene ambiguous. The V gene's germline CDR1 is SGHTA and CDR2 FQGNSA. Trimming shortened V by 2 bases and J by 0 bases, and 11 bases separated the two germline ends. This CDR3 region has 17 residues.

The chain joins TRBV5-1 to TRBJ2-5; D remains unclear. V was clipped by 0 bases and J by 5 bases, with 17 bases between them. CDR3 length: 16 residues. The V gene's germline CDR1 is SGHRS and CDR2 YFSETQ. For the CDR3, the DNA is TGCGCCAGCAGCTTGGCCGATCACTCAGTGGGGGAGACCCAGTACTTC. It codes for CASSLADHSVGETQYF.

This clonotype was seen repeatedly, ten times or more. V is TRBV6-6 and J is TRBJ1-4; D is uncertain. V lost 0 bases, J lost 8 bases, and 1 base lay in between. Looked up from germline, CDR1 is MNHNY and CDR2 is SVGAGI (reference sequence). The CDR3 is 11 residues long. CDR3 loop: CASSYSEKLFF. CDR3 DNA: TGTGCCAGCAGTTACTCGGAAAAACTGTTTTTT.